One and the same sample provided the 15 T cell receptor beta chains below, sequenced in a study of blood T cell repertoires in COVID-19. TCRdb's copy holds only in-frame clones and misses some; the assay was immunoSEQ multiplex PCR. The sample has over 130,000 clones, approximately 78% seen once. Material: peripheral blood. The receptors stem from a woman older than 75 with acute or convalescent COVID-19.

The V and J genes are TRBV18 and TRBJ2-2; D uncertain. Germline V gives CDR1 KGHSH, CDR2 LQKENI. The CDR3 length is 14 residues. Trimming shortened V by 8 bases and J by 6 bases, and 16 bases separated the two germline ends. CDR3 nucleotide sequence: TGTGCCAGCCCCGTTGGGCAGGCCCCCGGGGAGCTGTTTTTT. It is translated as CASPVGQAPGELFF.

The DNA of the CDR3 is TGTGCCAGCAGCCCTTACTACAATGAGCAGTTCTTC. Translation: CASSPYYNEQFF. The chain is built from TRBV28 and TRBJ2-1; D is unresolved. CDR1 is MDHEN and CDR2 is SYDVKM in the germline V gene. This CDR3 region has 12 residues. The V end lost 6 bases, the J end lost 3 bases, and 6 bases lay between the germline ends.

V usage is TRBV2 and J usage is TRBJ2-7; 8 positions match TRBD1. The CDR3 extends over 13 amino acids. J was trimmed by 3 bases and V by 4 bases; bases with no gene match: 2. CDR1 is SNHLY, CDR2 FYNNEI, per germline. The CDR3 loop is CASSGTGGYEQYF. CDR3 in DNA: TGTGCCAGCAGTGGAACAGGGGGCTACGAGCAGTACTTC.

The chain is built from TRBV6-5 and TRBJ2-5, with unresolved D. The germline V and J ends were trimmed by 6 bases and 3 bases, with 11 bases remaining between them. This CDR3 is 13 amino acids long. Germline V gives CDR1 MNHEY, CDR2 SVGAGI. The DNA for the CDR3 is TGTGCCAGCAGCCGAGACATGGAAGAGACCCAGTACTTC. It codes for CASSRDMEETQYF.

The rearrangement uses TRBV7-9 and TRBJ2-1; 10 nucleotides match TRBD2. Germline V gene data show CDR1 as SEHNR and CDR2 as FQNEAQ (reference sequence). J lost 0 bases, V lost 5 bases, and 4 bases had no gene match. This CDR3 has 16 residues. CDR3 sequence (DNA): TGTGCCAGCAGCACAGAGCGGGGGGGCTCCTACAATGAGCAGTTCTTC. Encoded protein: CASSTERGGSYNEQFF.

This clone was counted a few times. The rearrangement joins TRBV18 to TRBJ1-1, with D unresolved. Trimming took off 3 bases at V and 0 bases at J, with 14 bases between the two ends. The CDR3 has 16 residues. The V gene's germline CDR1 is KGHSH and CDR2 LQKENI. The CDR3 DNA sequence: TGTGCCAGCTCACCTGGACGGGAACACCTGAACACTGAAGCTTTCTTT. Protein: CASSPGREHLNTEAFF.

The chain recombines TRBV12-3 or TRBV12-4 with TRBJ1-3; D not resolved. V gave up 6 bases and J gave up 7 bases, with 10 bases separating them. The CDR3 covers 12 residues. CDR3 sequence: CASSLIGNTIYF. As DNA, the CDR3 is TGTGCCAGCAGCCTGATCGGGAACACCATATATTTT.

The chain links TRBV11-2 to TRBJ1-2; D might be TRBD1 (5 bases). Trimming left V 2 bases short and J 4 bases short, with 8 bases between. Germline CDR1 and CDR2: SGHAT and FQNNGV. The CDR3 extends over 13 amino acids. Here the CDR3 reads CASSLSGSYGYTF. The CDR3 DNA reads TGTGCCAGCAGCTTATCAGGGTCCTATGGCTACACCTTC.

The rearrangement links TRBV28 to TRBJ2-2, with no clear D. Per the germline V gene, CDR1 is MDHEN and CDR2 is SYDVKM. Trimming took 5 bases from V and 9 from J, leaving 13 bases between them. The CDR3 is made up of 13 amino acids. CDR3 DNA sequence: TGTGCCAGCAGTCAACCGGTTACCCGGGAGCTGTTTTTT. Its protein is CASSQPVTRELFF.

The chain joins TRBV4-2 to TRBJ1-1; no reliable D call. The CDR3 has 14 residues. V was pared by 1 base and J by 1 base, with 7 bases between. Looked up from germline, CDR1 is LGHNA and CDR2 is YNFKEQ. The CDR3, as DNA: TGTGCCAGCAGCCAAGTTGGCAAGAACACTGAAGCTTTCTTT. This encodes CASSQVGKNTEAFF.

This chain links TRBV7-9 with TRBJ2-1; 8 bases fit TRBD1. The CDR3 loop spans 15 amino acids. V lost 4 bases, J lost 4 bases, and 6 bases stayed unmatched. CDR1 is SEHNR and CDR2 is FQNEAQ in the germline V gene (reference sequence). The CDR3 region is CASSSRTGKYNEQFF. CDR3 bases: TGTGCCAGCAGCTCTCGGACAGGGAAGTACAATGAGCAGTTCTTC.

The chain employs TRBV5-1 and TRBJ1-1; D gene unclear. V was pared by 4 bases and J by 0 bases, with 7 bases between. The CDR3 runs to 13 residues. CDR1 SGHRS and CDR2 YFSETQ come from the germline V gene. This chain's CDR3 is CASSPVVNTEAFF. In DNA form, the CDR3 reads TGCGCCAGCAGCCCCGTAGTGAACACTGAAGCTTTCTTT.

The V and J genes are TRBV2 and TRBJ1-3; D may be TRBD1 (5 bases). This CDR3 comprises 15 residues. Per the germline V gene, CDR1 is SNHLY and CDR2 is FYNNEI. V lost 6 bases and J lost 2, with 14 bases in between. As DNA, the CDR3 is TGTGCCAGCAGCTACACGGCGGGGCCTGGAAACACCATATATTTT. Translated, it gives CASSYTAGPGNTIYF.

V and J are TRBV5-4 and TRBJ2-1, with D perhaps TRBD1 (6 bases). Germline V gene data show CDR1 as SGHNT and CDR2 as YYREEE (reference sequence). The CDR3 covers 16 residues. V gave up 4 bases and J gave up 9 bases, with 23 bases separating them. The CDR3 spells CASSDIPPPGATEQFF. DNA of the CDR3: TGTGCCAGCAGCGATATCCCTCCTCCAGGGGCGACTGAGCAGTTCTTC.

The J gene is TRBJ2-1, the V gene TRBV9; D unresolved. V lost 2 bases and J lost 4, with 7 bases in between. In germline, CDR1 is SGDLS, CDR2 YYNGEE. This CDR3 has 13 amino acids. The CDR3 spells CASSVAGYNEQFF. CDR3 sequence (DNA): TGTGCCAGCAGCGTCGCCGGTTACAATGAGCAGTTCTTC.